What follows describes a single T cell receptor beta chain. Its binding antigen is unknown. The input lacks base qualities; no much larger clone sits a single base away. At one collaborating source in Seattle, patients were enrolled during active infection and were followed longitudinally through the course of disease. Collaborating institutions collected whole blood in K2EDTA tubes following their own protocols. Collaborator samples were shipped for TCRbeta analysis as frozen whole blood, isolated PBMCs, or DNA extracted from either sample type. TCRbeta CDR3 regions were amplified from genomic DNA by means of the immunoSEQ Assay, a bias-controlled multiplex PCR. In the paper's pipeline: The number of nucleated cells in each sample was estimated by amplification of reference gene primers within the assay. Sequence reads were collapsed and filtered to measure the absolute abundance of every unique TCRbeta CDR3 rearrangement. For each sample, productive Simpson clonality was calculated by taking the square root of Simpson's diversity index across productive rearrangements. This is the immuneACCESS table as TCRdb keeps it, with only in-frame sequences that have V and J called. A part of the clones is gone; compared with another copy, unresolved V genes explain less than half, and the rest is unexplained. That table supplies the V and J calls and clone size; D and trimming were determined from the DNA. Across this sample there are 390,000 or so clones, with roughly 90% seen only once. The top ten constitute under 4% of the sample.

This entry is derived from a study of blood T cell repertoires in COVID-19 (dated by TCRdb to 2018 to 2021). Study-level background: Samples covering the acute and convalescent phases of COVID-19 were provided by collaborators in the United States, Italy and Spain. The prospective study material was composed of cDNA or gDNA derived from T cells, B-cell-depleted T cells, or PBMCs. The dataset comprised deeply sampled blood TCRbeta repertoires from subjects exposed to, actively infected with, or recovered from COVID-19. The repertoires were released in a freely available public database meant as a resource for research on the immune response to SARS-CoV-2. Samples came from the ongoing ImmuneRACE study (first 160 participants) plus 1,254 subjects from 6 global collaborators. Sample metadata almost always included a de-identified subject ID, COVID-19 status, age in years and sex. Where available, HLA class I and class II types were obtained from metadata supplied by the sample provider rather than from assay-based typing. What the study reported, not specific to this receptor: The quantity of clinical and demographic metadata differed by source and by participant and was supplied without curation.

Trimming costs V 2 bases and J 8 bases, and their ends lie 16 bases apart. The CDR3 holds 16 amino acids from the cysteine to the phenylalanine. Only CDR3 DNA is held: 48 bases, read in frame from base 1. From a lookup of the germline V gene, CDR1 and CDR2 are SGHVS and FNYEAQ. Material for sequencing was peripheral blood. The clonotype was recovered from a woman aged 25 to 39 with COVID-19, enrolled during active disease. The sequence is built from TRBV7-6 and TRBJ1-6, with a weak D call of TRBD1 (5 bases match). The DNA sequence is TGTGCCAGCAGCTTATCAAGGGAGGGGCGGGATTCACCCCTCCACTTT. It codes for CASSLSREGRDSPLHF.